This is a list of T cell receptor beta chains from one sample in a study of blood T cell repertoires in COVID-19. Profiled with immunoSEQ multiplex PCR; TCRdb holds only in-frame clones, not every one. The sample comprises about 480,000 clones, approximately 88% of which are singletons, and 1.8% rests with the top ten. What was sequenced was PBMCs or T cells enriched from blood (not recorded which). Source of these receptors: a woman aged 35 to 49 who had recovered from COVID-19. The CDR3 runs from the conserved cysteine through the conserved F or W. A D gene is named only where the DNA matches it firmly. Part of the rows lack a size; the others show once, few, many or a class for expanded clones.

size: .
V: TRBV5-1
J: TRBJ1-1
D: .
DNA: TGCGCCAGCAGCTTGGCCCGGCAGGATACTGAAACTTTCTTT
CDR3: CASSLARQDTETFF

size: .
V: TRBV2
J: TRBJ1-1
D: .
DNA: TGTGCCAGCAGTTCCCTCGAGTTGAACACTGAAGCTTTCTTT
CDR3: CASSSLELNTEAFF

size: .
V: TRBV5-4
J: TRBJ2-1
D: TRBD2
DNA: TGTGCCAGCAGCTCTCCTAGCGGGGACTCCTACAATGAGCAGTTCTTC
CDR3: CASSSPSGDSYNEQFF

size: .
V: TRBV24-1
J: TRBJ1-5
D: TRBD1
DNA: TGTGCCACCAGTGATACGGGGACAGGGGGTTATCAGCCCCAGCATTTT
CDR3: CATSDTGTGGYQPQHF

size: .
V: TRBV6-2/TRBV6-3
J: TRBJ1-1
D: .
DNA: TGTGCCAGCAGTTACTCGATCCAGGAAGCTTTCTTT
CDR3: CASSYSIQEAFF

size: .
V: TRBV5-1
J: TRBJ2-2
D: .
DNA: TGCGCCAGCAGCCTGGAGTATGGCAACACCGGGGAGCTGTTTTTT
CDR3: CASSLEYGNTGELFF

size: .
V: TRBV9
J: TRBJ2-3
D: TRBD2
DNA: TGTGCCAGCAGCGGCCCCCCTAGCGGGAGCTCAGATACGCAGTATTTT
CDR3: CASSGPPSGSSDTQYF

size: .
V: TRBV4-1
J: TRBJ2-1
D: TRBD2
DNA: TGCGCCAGCAGCCGGACGGGAGGCAATGAGCAGTTCTTC
CDR3: CASSRTGGNEQFF

size: .
V: TRBV9
J: TRBJ1-2
D: TRBD1
DNA: TGTGCCAGCAGCTCCGGGACAGGGGTTATTGGCTACACCTTC
CDR3: CASSSGTGVIGYTF

size: .
V: TRBV6-6
J: TRBJ2-3
D: .
DNA: TGTGCCAGCAGTTACTCGAACGGCGGTCCCACAGATACGCAGTATTTT
CDR3: CASSYSNGGPTDTQYF

size: .
V: TRBV7-2
J: TRBJ2-3
D: TRBD2
DNA: TGTGCCAGCAGCGGAGCTAGCGGGAGTATGGGGACAGATACGCAGTATTTT
CDR3: CASSGASGSMGTDTQYF

size: once
V: TRBV6-2/TRBV6-3
J: TRBJ2-1
D: .
DNA: TGTGCCAGCAGTCACAGGACAGCCTCTAGGGAGCAGTTCTTC
CDR3: CASSHRTASREQFF

size: .
V: TRBV7-8
J: TRBJ1-2
D: TRBD1
DNA: TGTGCCAGCAGCTTACGTCTAACCCCTAAGACAGGGCCTTATGGCTACACCTTC
CDR3: CASSLRLTPKTGPYGYTF

size: .
V: TRBV19
J: TRBJ1-2
D: .
DNA: TGTGCCAGTAGGAGACAGCGAGCTAACTATGGCTACACCTTC
CDR3: CASRRQRANYGYTF

size: .
V: TRBV7-9
J: TRBJ2-7
D: .
DNA: TGTGCCAGCAGCTCAAAGGGACTGCCCTACGAGCAGTACTTC
CDR3: CASSSKGLPYEQYF

size: .
V: TRBV2
J: TRBJ2-5
D: .
DNA: TGTGCCAGCAGGGACAATCCATCACAAGAGACCCAGTACTTC
CDR3: CASRDNPSQETQYF

size: .
V: TRBV27
J: TRBJ1-4
D: .
DNA: TGTGCCAGCAGTTTTTCCCCGCACCCAGGGGTGAGGGAAAAACTGTTTTTT
CDR3: CASSFSPHPGVREKLFF

size: .
V: TRBV10-3
J: TRBJ1-5
D: .
DNA: TGTGCCATCAGTGACGGGGAGCAGCCCCAGCATTTT
CDR3: CAISDGEQPQHF